These T cell receptor beta chains were read from a single sample in a study of T cells after yellow fever vaccination. TCRdb re-called the 5' RACE reads with MiXCR, one entry per CDR3 protein. The sample holds approximately 510,000 distinct CDR3 sequences; roughly 22% are singletons and the top ten take less than 20%. Specimen: PBMCs, collected roughly 20 days after the first yellow fever vaccination. These receptor sequences come from a man aged 18-30 years who received the YFV17D yellow fever vaccine. Each CDR3 is given with its conserved first and last residue. Fields, in order: J gene, D gene, clone size, V gene, CDR3 protein. D genes are given only for firm matches. A clone size is listed for some rows: how often the clone was seen (once, few, many), or a class if it is expanded.

>TRBJ1-4|TRBD1|-|TRBV10-3
CAISSQGAGEEKLFF
>TRBJ2-1|TRBD1|few|TRBV15
CATSRGGTGIYNEQFF
>TRBJ2-7|-|-|TRBV11-2
CASSFWGYEQYF
>TRBJ1-5|-|few|TRBV7-2
CASSLRPGLSNQPQHF
>TRBJ2-1|-|-|TRBV7-2
CASSLFQGREQFF
>TRBJ1-2|TRBD1|few|TRBV7-2
CASSLERGWQGGGYTF
>TRBJ1-4|-|few|TRBV3-1
CASSQGGRKLFF
>TRBJ2-5|TRBD2|-|TRBV5-1
CASSLGLAGVTETQYF
>TRBJ2-1|TRBD1|-|TRBV11-2
CASSARDSYNEQFF
>TRBJ1-1|TRBD1|few|TRBV18
CASSPPRDREGTEAFF
>TRBJ2-3|TRBD2|once|TRBV6-5
CASSYSLAGGRVSTDTQYF
>TRBJ2-7|TRBD2|-|TRBV29-1
CSVEAPGLAGYSYEQYF
>TRBJ1-2|-|few|TRBV4-2
CASSQEDKTNYGYTF
>TRBJ1-5|-|few|TRBV28
CASFLEGGHQPQHF
>TRBJ2-1|-|many|TRBV11-2
CASSFRGYNEQFF
>TRBJ2-2|-|-|TRBV29-1
CSVEGLTNTGELFF
>TRBJ1-2|-|few|TRBV19
CASTRDRGSYGYTF
>TRBJ2-7|TRBD1|many|TRBV5-1
CASSEGTGYEQYF
>TRBJ2-4|TRBD1|-|TRBV15
CATSRDTGEIIQYF